These T cell receptor beta chains were read from a single sample in a study of blood T cell repertoires in COVID-19. Only in-frame clones appear in the TCRdb table, and some are missing; sequencing was by immunoSEQ multiplex PCR. In the table there are over 35,000 clones, about nine tenths of which are singletons. Sequencing input: peripheral blood. Every receptor here comes from an older man with active COVID-19. CDR3s include the opening cysteine and the closing phenylalanine or tryptophan. The D gene is left open where the match is weak. Not every row has a clone size; where given, it reads once, few, many or a size class.

d_gene	abundance	j_gene	v_gene	CDR3aa	CDR3nt
.	.	TRBJ2-7	TRBV28	CASSLDGYEQYF	TGTGCCAGCAGTCTAGACGGCTACGAGCAGTACTTC
.	.	TRBJ1-2	TRBV5-6	CASSPGQLLGYGYTF	TGTGCCAGCAGCCCAGGACAGCTCCTGGGCTATGGCTACACCTTC
TRBD2	.	TRBJ2-2	TRBV5-1	CASSLTVAGVTGELFF	TGCGCCAGCAGCTTGACGGTAGCGGGAGTCACCGGGGAGCTGTTTTTT
.	few	TRBJ1-1	TRBV6-2/TRBV6-3	CASSPDRRRVNTEAFF	TGTGCCAGCAGCCCCGACAGGAGGAGAGTGAACACTGAAGCTTTCTTT
.	.	TRBJ2-3	TRBV27	CASSRGDTQYF	TGTGCCAGCAGCCGGGGGGATACGCAGTATTTT
.	.	TRBJ1-5	TRBV15	CATSREGQAWVSNQPQHF	TGTGCCACCAGCAGAGAGGGACAAGCCTGGGTTAGCAATCAGCCCCAGCATTTT
TRBD2	.	TRBJ2-1	TRBV2	CASSERASGGSPPFF	TGTGCCAGCAGTGAAAGGGCTAGCGGGGGATCCCCCCCGTTCTTC
.	once	TRBJ1-5	TRBV9	CASSVGGVANQPQHF	TGTGCCAGCAGCGTAGGGGGGGTGGCCAATCAGCCCCAGCATTTT
.	few	TRBJ2-3	TRBV7-9	CASSLGDSLLRDTQYF	TGTGCCAGCAGCTTAGGGGACTCGCTCTTGCGAGATACGCAGTATTTT
.	few	TRBJ2-1	TRBV7-8	CASSPGTSSSYNEQFF	TGTGCCAGCAGCCCCGGGACTTCGAGCTCCTACAATGAGCAGTTCTTC
.	.	TRBJ2-3	TRBV15	CATSRVGAIDTQYF	TGTGCCACCAGCAGGGTGGGGGCGATAGATACGCAGTATTTT